Shown below are 18 T cell receptor beta chains from a single sample sequenced in a study of cytomegalovirus exposure and HLA in healthy donors. The PCR had 60 Vbeta and 13 Jbeta primers. TCRdb's copy holds only in-frame clones and misses some; the assay was immunoSEQ multiplex PCR. The sample lists fewer than 150,000 clones; about 78% were seen once. Sequencing was done on a sample of PBMCs. These receptors all come from a woman aged 25 to 39 in good health and CMV-seropositive.

V and J are TRBV5-8 and TRBJ2-3; D is unclear. Germline V gene data show CDR1 as SGHTS and CDR2 as YDEGEE. The V and J ends lost 4 bases and 5 bases respectively, with 5 bases between them. The CDR3 covers 11 residues. The CDR3 DNA reads TGTGCCAGCAGCCCTAGAGATACGCAGTATTTT. Amino acid sequence: CASSPRDTQYF.

The chain carries TRBV27 and TRBJ1-4, with 8 positions matching TRBD1. This CDR3 region has 13 residues. Germline V CDR1 and CDR2: MNHEY, SMNVEV (reference sequence). V was clipped by 6 bases and J by 16 bases; unmatched bases: 13. The CDR3 loop is CASRSTGELVPFF. In DNA form, the CDR3 reads TGTGCCAGCAGGTCGACAGGGGAGCTAGTACCGTTTTTT.

This chain uses TRBV19 with TRBJ1-1; no firm D call. The CDR3 consists of 15 residues. Germline assignment: CDR1 LNHDA and CDR2 SQIVND (reference sequence). V gave up 5 bases and J gave up 4 bases, with 17 bases separating them. The CDR3 DNA follows: TGTGCCAGTAGTCTCCTAGGATGGGGAGGCACTGAAGCTTTCTTT. Translating it yields CASSLLGWGGTEAFF.

As regards this clone: A junction end diverges from the germline sequence, so it may reflect a read error. This sequence joins TRBV7-9 and TRBJ1-2; the D gene is possibly TRBD1 (5 bases). The CDR3 is 13 amino acids. Germline V CDR1 and CDR2: SEHNR, FQNEAQ (reference sequence). The CDR3 reads CSSSAGSWYGYTF. Written as DNA, the CDR3 is TGTTCCAGCAGCGCAGGGTCGTGGTATGGCTACACCTTC.

The chain recombines TRBV2 with TRBJ2-7, with D tentatively TRBD2 (6 bases). Germline V CDR1 and CDR2: SNHLY, FYNNEI. The V gene lost 4 bases and the J gene lost 0 bases, with 16 bases spanning the gap. The CDR3 sequence is 16 residues long. The CDR3 reads CASSGGATDLSYEQYF. The CDR3 DNA follows: TGTGCCAGCAGTGGCGGGGCCACCGACCTCTCCTACGAGCAGTACTTC.

The genes are TRBV5-6 and TRBJ2-3; 13 nucleotides match TRBD2. The CDR3 spans 18 residues. The V gene's germline CDR1 is SGHDT and CDR2 YYEEEE. The ends lost 4 bases at V and 0 bases at J; junction bases unmatched: 8. The CDR3 nucleotides read TGTGCCAGCAGCCCCCTGGGGGGACTAGCGGGAAGCACAGATACGCAGTATTTT. Translating it yields CASSPLGGLAGSTDTQYF.

This rearrangement joins TRBV5-6 to TRBJ2-7; unclear D gene. V lost 1 base, J lost 0 bases, and 5 bases lay in between. CDR1 SGHDT and CDR2 YYEEEE come from the germline V gene. The CDR3 extends over 13 amino acids. CDR3: CASSLIASYEQYF. In DNA, the CDR3 is TGTGCCAGCAGCTTGATAGCCTCCTACGAGCAGTACTTC.

The chain recombines TRBV6-5 with TRBJ1-1, with D uncertain. Germline V gives CDR1 MNHEY, CDR2 SVGAGI. CDR3 size: 13 residues. The V and J ends lost 5 bases and 5 bases respectively, with 12 bases between them. The CDR3: CASSTQSGTEAFF. CDR3 sequence (DNA): TGTGCCAGCAGTACGCAATCCGGGACTGAAGCTTTCTTT.

V gene TRBV5-6 combines with J gene TRBJ2-2; TRBD1 matches at 11 bases. V lost 0 bases to trimming and J lost 6 bases; unmatched junction nucleotides: 4. Germline values: CDR1 SGHDT, CDR2 YYEEEE. The CDR3 sequence is 16 residues long. For the CDR3, the DNA is TGTGCCAGCAGCTTGGTCGGGACAGGGGGACCCGGGGAGCTGTTTTTT. This encodes CASSLVGTGGPGELFF.

This chain links TRBV7-8 with TRBJ1-3; D call uncertain. The V gene's germline CDR1 is SGHVS and CDR2 FQNEAQ. The CDR3 consists of 16 residues. The V end was cut by 0 bases, the J end by 0 bases, with 9 bases between. The CDR3 sequence is CASSLAQPSSGNTIYF. The CDR3 DNA sequence: TGTGCCAGCAGCTTAGCACAGCCGAGCTCTGGAAACACCATATATTTT.

The V gene is TRBV19, the J gene TRBJ1-1; D might be TRBD1 (5 bases). Trimming removed 4 bases from V and 3 bases from J, with 6 bases in between. The germline V gene has CDR1 LNHDA and CDR2 SQIVND (reference sequence). This CDR3 contains 12 residues. The CDR3 sequence: CASSRGDTEAFF. In DNA form, the CDR3 reads TGTGCCAGTAGTAGGGGGGACACTGAAGCTTTCTTT.

This rearrangement joins TRBV30 to TRBJ1-2; the D is unclear. The CDR3 sequence is 13 residues long. V gave up 3 bases and J gave up 2 bases, with 10 bases separating them. Germline-derived CDR1 and CDR2 are GTSNPN and SVGIG (reference sequence). The CDR3 bases are TGTGCCTGGAGATTGAGGGAAAACTATGGCTACACCTTC. Translation gives CAWRLRENYGYTF.

The table lists this clone with a few counts. The chain has TRBV28 and TRBJ2-7; 8 nucleotides agree with TRBD1. V lost 2 bases to trimming and J lost 9 bases; unmatched junction nucleotides: 6. Per germline, CDR1 MDHEN and CDR2 SYDVKM. The CDR3 is made up of 13 amino acids. The CDR3 protein is CASSLPPTGVQYF. CDR3 bases: TGTGCCAGCAGTTTACCCCCGACAGGGGTGCAGTACTTC.

This clone was counted a few times. The chain is built from TRBV5-1 and TRBJ1-4; 8 positions agree with TRBD1. V shed 2 bases, J shed 8 bases, and the junction held 5 bases outside the gene matches. From germline, CDR1 is SGHRS and CDR2 YFSETQ. The CDR3 sequence is 14 residues long. The CDR3 DNA is TGCGCCAGCAGCTTTGGACAGGGAGAAGAAAAACTGTTTTTT. It codes for CASSFGQGEEKLFF.

In the case of this clone: At one end, the junction sequence differs from germline, possibly due to a read error. The gene calls are TRBV7-9 and TRBJ1-2; D unclear. CDR3 length: 15 amino acids. CDR1 SEHNR and CDR2 FQNEAQ come from the germline V gene (reference sequence). The CDR3 bases are TGTTCCAGCAGCATACTAACCGGGAGCAACTATGGCTACACCTTC. Translated: CSSSILTGSNYGYTF.

The chain joins TRBV19 to TRBJ2-7, with 9 bases that match TRBD1. This CDR3 has 15 residues. The V gene end was trimmed by 5 bases and the J gene end by 0 bases; junction bases not matched to a gene: 5. The germline V gene has CDR1 LNHDA and CDR2 SQIVND (reference sequence). Here the CDR3 reads CASSLRGQGSYEQYF. CDR3 DNA: TGTGCCAGTAGTTTGAGGGGACAGGGCTCCTACGAGCAGTACTTC.

The J gene is TRBJ2-7, the V gene TRBV27; 7 nucleotides align to TRBD1. The CDR3 has 14 residues. Trimming removed 3 bases from V and 4 bases from J; junction bases left unmatched: 6. Per germline, CDR1 MNHEY and CDR2 SMNVEV (reference sequence). The CDR3 reads CASSFAGTEYEQYF. For the CDR3, the DNA is TGTGCCAGCAGTTTTGCCGGGACAGAATACGAGCAGTACTTC.

The rearrangement uses TRBV7-2 and TRBJ2-2, with no clear D. This CDR3 contains 15 residues. V was cut by 3 bases and J by 3 bases, with 11 bases left in between. Per germline, CDR1 SGHTA and CDR2 FQGNSA. The CDR3 nucleotides are TGTGCCAGCAGCTTTGTCCCGTCGGACACCGGGGAGCTGTTTTTT. Translating gives CASSFVPSDTGELFF.